The 11 T cell receptor beta chains below all came from one sample that was sequenced in a study of monozygotic twins with inflammatory bowel disease. With the 5' RACE reads reprocessed, TCRdb shows one record per CDR3 protein and no DNA. The sample totals around 190,000 distinct CDR3 sequences. Sequencing used blood. The receptors were gathered from a human donor with ulcerative colitis or Crohn's disease, or a healthy co-twin of an affected twin (not recorded which).

The gene calls are TRBV2 and TRBJ1-2; without DNA, the TCRdb call of TRBD1 cannot be checked. CDR1 SNHLY and CDR2 FYNNEI come from the germline V gene. The CDR3 runs to 14 residues. This chain's CDR3 is CASSDGIFVFGYTF.

This CDR3 reads CASSGQGLGTGELFF. The J gene is TRBJ2-2, the V gene TRBV4-1; TCRdb's assignment of TRBD1 cannot be checked, as there is no DNA. This CDR3 comprises 15 residues. Germline V lookup: CDR1 MGHRA, CDR2 YSYEKL.

The chain employs TRBV2 and TRBJ1-4. Germline CDR1 and CDR2: SNHLY and FYNNEI. This CDR3 is built from 14 residues. The CDR3 reads CASSTLGGNEKLFF.

The chain combines TRBV12-3 or TRBV12-4 with TRBJ2-5; without DNA, the TCRdb call of TRBD1 cannot be checked. CDR3 length: 12 residues. CDR3 region: CAGSVTGETQYF.

V usage is TRBV3-1 and J usage is TRBJ2-2; checking the TCRdb D call of TRBD1 is not possible without DNA. CDR1 and CDR2 from the germline V gene are LGHDT and YNNKEL (reference sequence). The CDR3 totals 13 residues. The CDR3 loop reads CASSQRGSGELFF.

The chain links TRBV5-1 to TRBJ1-1; TCRdb indicates TRBD1, and absent DNA this call remains unverified. Germline V gene sequence: CDR1 SGHRS, CDR2 YFSETQ. The CDR3 runs 16 residues. The CDR3 loop reads CASSLGTGNGGTEAFF.

The CDR3 sequence is CASSHTPSYEQYF. The chain links TRBV11-2 to TRBJ2-7. CDR3 length equals 13 residues. The germline gives CDR1 SGHAT, CDR2 FQNNGV.

The chain joins TRBV11-2 to TRBJ1-1. There are 15 residues in the CDR3. CDR1 is SGHAT and CDR2 is FQNNGV in the germline V gene. This CDR3 reads CASSTRARPATEAFF.

The chain is built from TRBV11-2 and TRBJ2-1. This CDR3 is built from 14 residues. CDR1 SGHAT and CDR2 FQNNGV come from the germline V gene. The CDR3 spells CASSRGPIYNEQFF.

This chain connects TRBV5-1 to TRBJ2-5. The CDR3 has 14 residues. Per germline, CDR1 SGHRS and CDR2 YFSETQ. The CDR3 region is CASSHPTRQETQYF.

The chain recombines TRBV6-1 with TRBJ2-5; the TCRdb D gene call, TRBD1, has no DNA to confirm it. This CDR3 has 14 amino acids. Germline-derived CDR1 and CDR2 are MNHNS and SASEGT. The CDR3 loop reads CASRWTGGQETQYF.